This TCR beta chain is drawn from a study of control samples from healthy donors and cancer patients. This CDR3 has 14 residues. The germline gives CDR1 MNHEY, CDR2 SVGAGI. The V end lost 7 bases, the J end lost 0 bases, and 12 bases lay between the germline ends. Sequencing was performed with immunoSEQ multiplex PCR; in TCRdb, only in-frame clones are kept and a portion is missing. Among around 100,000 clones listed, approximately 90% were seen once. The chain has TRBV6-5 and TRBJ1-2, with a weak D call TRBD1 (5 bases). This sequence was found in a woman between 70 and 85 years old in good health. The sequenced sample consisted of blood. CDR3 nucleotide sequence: TGTGCCAGCACTTTACAGGAATCTAACTATGGCTACACCTTC. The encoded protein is CASTLQESNYGYTF.